These T cell receptor beta chains were read from a single sample in a study of blood T cell repertoires in COVID-19. TCRdb's table, derived via immunoSEQ multiplex PCR, lists solely in-frame clones and lacks some. The sample consists of under 150,000 clones, 85% of them appearing once. Material for sequencing was PBMCs or T cells enriched from blood (not recorded which). Source of these receptors: a middle-aged woman who had recovered from COVID-19. Each CDR3 is given with its conserved first and last residue. The D gene is left open where the match is weak. Part of the rows lack a size; the others show once, few, many or a class for expanded clones.

DNA: TGTGCCTGGAGTCGGGGCAGGGACAGAAACTACGAGCAGTACTTC
CDR3: CAWSRGRDRNYEQYF
J: TRBJ2-7
size: many
D: TRBD1
V: TRBV30

DNA: TGTGCCAGCAGTGAAAATGATAGTTGGTTGGATGAGCAGTTCTTC
CDR3: CASSENDSWLDEQFF
J: TRBJ2-1
size: -
D: -
V: TRBV2

DNA: TGTGCCAGCAGCACCGGAGGGCACTCCTACAATGAGCAGTTCTTC
CDR3: CASSTGGHSYNEQFF
J: TRBJ2-1
size: -
D: -
V: TRBV5-4

DNA: TGTGCCAGCAGCCTCTTCCGGGAGGGTAAGGTGCACGAGCAGTACTTC
CDR3: CASSLFREGKVHEQYF
J: TRBJ2-7
size: -
D: TRBD2
V: TRBV13

DNA: TGTGCCACCCCCCGGGAGGGCGGCCCCTACGAGCAGTACTTC
CDR3: CATPREGGPYEQYF
J: TRBJ2-7
size: -
D: TRBD2
V: TRBV6-5

DNA: TGTGCCAGCAGTGAAATGGGCGCGGGGGGAAACACCATATATTTT
CDR3: CASSEMGAGGNTIYF
J: TRBJ1-3
size: few
D: -
V: TRBV6-1

DNA: TGTGCCAGCACTTTCGGGACTAGCGGGAACGATGAGCAGTTCTTC
CDR3: CASTFGTSGNDEQFF
J: TRBJ2-1
size: once
D: TRBD2
V: TRBV27

DNA: TGCGCCAGCAGCCCCTACCCGGGGGGGCAGGACAATGAGCAGTTCTTC
CDR3: CASSPYPGGQDNEQFF
J: TRBJ2-1
size: few
D: TRBD2
V: TRBV5-1

DNA: TGCAGTGCGTCACAGGGGGCCGAGCAGTACTTC
CDR3: CSASQGAEQYF
J: TRBJ2-7
size: -
D: TRBD1
V: TRBV20-1

DNA: TGTGCCAGCAGCGCTACAGGGGGCGGGATAAGCGGCTACACCTTC
CDR3: CASSATGGGISGYTF
J: TRBJ1-2
size: few
D: TRBD1
V: TRBV9

DNA: TGTGCCAGTAGTAACCTACAGGGTCGTGAAGCTTTCTTT
CDR3: CASSNLQGREAFF
J: TRBJ1-1
size: -
D: -
V: TRBV19

DNA: TGCAGCGTTGGACAGTTGGCTAACTATGGCTACACCTTC
CDR3: CSVGQLANYGYTF
J: TRBJ1-2
size: -
D: -
V: TRBV29-1

DNA: TGTGCCAGCAGCGCCGGGACAGAAAGCTCCTACGAGCAGTACTTC
CDR3: CASSAGTESSYEQYF
J: TRBJ2-7
size: once
D: TRBD1
V: TRBV9

DNA: TGTGCCAGCAGTCTCCTTATGACAGAGAACACTGAAGCTTTCTTT
CDR3: CASSLLMTENTEAFF
J: TRBJ1-1
size: -
D: -
V: TRBV28

DNA: TGTGCCAGCAGCCAGCCGACAGCCACAACTAATGAAAAACTGTTTTTT
CDR3: CASSQPTATTNEKLFF
J: TRBJ1-4
size: -
D: -
V: TRBV14

DNA: TGTGCCAGCAGCTTAGCGACAGTAAGCACAGATACGCAGTATTTT
CDR3: CASSLATVSTDTQYF
J: TRBJ2-3
size: -
D: -
V: TRBV7-9

DNA: TGCGCCAGCAGGGGCGGGGAAGGGGTGACCTACGAGCAGTACTTC
CDR3: CASRGGEGVTYEQYF
J: TRBJ2-7
size: -
D: -
V: TRBV5-1

DNA: TGTGCCAGCAGCTTAGGGCAGGGAGGCGAGCAGTACTTC
CDR3: CASSLGQGGEQYF
J: TRBJ2-7
size: once
D: -
V: TRBV7-8

DNA: TGTGCCAGCAGTTCCGAAACTCGGGGAGGGCTCACTGAAGCTTTCTTT
CDR3: CASSSETRGGLTEAFF
J: TRBJ1-1
size: once
D: -
V: TRBV6-5

DNA: TGTGCCAGCAGCCCCCAGGTAGAGTGGTCCTACGAGCAGTACTTC
CDR3: CASSPQVEWSYEQYF
J: TRBJ2-7
size: -
D: -
V: TRBV9

DNA: TGTGCCAGTTCACTAGCGGGTCGTGAGACCCAGTACTTC
CDR3: CASSLAGRETQYF
J: TRBJ2-5
size: -
D: TRBD2
V: TRBV12-3/TRBV12-4

DNA: TGTGCCAGCAGTGAAGCCCCGGGTAGGCAGGGGAGGAACACTGAAGCTTTCTTT
CDR3: CASSEAPGRQGRNTEAFF
J: TRBJ1-1
size: -
D: -
V: TRBV2

DNA: TGTGCCAGCAGCTTAATCCCTGGGAGGGGGAGCAATGAGCAGTTCTTC
CDR3: CASSLIPGRGSNEQFF
J: TRBJ2-1
size: -
D: -
V: TRBV7-8

DNA: TGTGCCAGCAGCCAAGATCGGGGACAGGGGGTCTCGGACACTGAAGCTTTCTTT
CDR3: CASSQDRGQGVSDTEAFF
J: TRBJ1-1
size: -
D: TRBD1
V: TRBV7-6

DNA: TGTGCCAGCAGTCGATTCATATGGAAAACAGGGCGGGATAATTCACCCCTCCACTTT
CDR3: CASSRFIWKTGRDNSPLHF
J: TRBJ1-6
size: -
D: -
V: TRBV13

DNA: TGTGCCAGCGTAAAACTCGGGGGGGCCATCGCAGATACGCAGTATTTT
CDR3: CASVKLGGAIADTQYF
J: TRBJ2-3
size: -
D: TRBD2
V: TRBV13

DNA: TGTGCCAGTAGCGGGAGCACCGATACGCAGTATTTT
CDR3: CASSGSTDTQYF
J: TRBJ2-3
size: -
D: TRBD2
V: TRBV7-3

DNA: TGCAGCGTTGAGAGGGGGGGGGCAGATACGCAGTATTTT
CDR3: CSVERGGADTQYF
J: TRBJ2-3
size: -
D: -
V: TRBV29-1

DNA: TGTGCCAGCAGGGGAGAACCAGATACGCAGTATTTT
CDR3: CASRGEPDTQYF
J: TRBJ2-3
size: -
D: -
V: TRBV2

DNA: TGTGCCAGCAGGGACGGGGGAGTGAGCTATGGCTACACCTTC
CDR3: CASRDGGVSYGYTF
J: TRBJ1-2
size: -
D: -
V: TRBV6-5

DNA: TGCAGCGCCTTCCTAGCGGACCCCTACGAGCAGTACTTC
CDR3: CSAFLADPYEQYF
J: TRBJ2-7
size: -
D: TRBD2
V: TRBV29-1

DNA: TGTGCCAGCAGCCTAAGACAGGTCTCCTACAATGAGCAGTTCTTC
CDR3: CASSLRQVSYNEQFF
J: TRBJ2-1
size: once
D: -
V: TRBV13

DNA: TGCGCCAGCAGCTTTCTACAGGGCGGTGGGACTGAAGCTTTCTTT
CDR3: CASSFLQGGGTEAFF
J: TRBJ1-1
size: -
D: -
V: TRBV5-1

DNA: TGTGCCAGCTCACAGAGCCCGCAGGGTTTGCAGCCCCAGCATTTT
CDR3: CASSQSPQGLQPQHF
J: TRBJ1-5
size: -
D: -
V: TRBV18

DNA: TGTGCCAGCACCGGACTAGCCAAAGATACGCAGTATTTT
CDR3: CASTGLAKDTQYF
J: TRBJ2-3
size: -
D: TRBD2
V: TRBV5-4

DNA: TGTGCCAGCAGCCAGGGACTAGCGGGAGCGAACACCGGGGAGCTGTTTTTT
CDR3: CASSQGLAGANTGELFF
J: TRBJ2-2
size: -
D: TRBD2
V: TRBV4-2

DNA: TGTGCTAGTGCCCTAATCAATTACGAGCAGTACTTC
CDR3: CASALINYEQYF
J: TRBJ2-7
size: -
D: -
V: TRBV12-5

DNA: TGTGCCAGCAGTCGGGAGAGCACAGATACGCAGTATTTT
CDR3: CASSRESTDTQYF
J: TRBJ2-3
size: -
D: -
V: TRBV2

DNA: TGTGCCACCAGACGGGGACTAGCGGACAATGAGCAGTTCTTC
CDR3: CATRRGLADNEQFF
J: TRBJ2-1
size: -
D: TRBD2
V: TRBV15

DNA: TGTGCCAGCAGCTCCGGGACTAGCGCCGACACAGATACGCAGTATTTT
CDR3: CASSSGTSADTDTQYF
J: TRBJ2-3
size: -
D: TRBD2
V: TRBV7-3